This TCR beta chain was documented in a study of T-cell memory formation after mild COVID-19 (dated by TCRdb to about 2021). For the study in its entirety: TCR sequence clusters from the two donors were found to be largely donor specific. In two donors, T-cell clones that expanded and contracted after mild COVID-19 were followed by sequencing TCRalpha and TCRbeta repertoires longitudinally. The cohort comprised two young, previously healthy adult volunteers, one female and one male. General conclusions and limits of the study: SARS-CoV-2 specificity was not confirmed for the second-wave clones peaking on day 37. Contracting CD4+ clones were found mainly in CM and EM memory subsets, while CD8+ clones were enriched in EMRA. The study covered only a couple of mild cases, and larger cohorts including severe cases with pre-infection samples were considered necessary. Some responding clones were found in pre-infection memory, which suggests that pre-existing cross-reactive memory T cells took part in the SARS-CoV-2 response. Clones that contracted from day 15 to 85 showed balanced CD4/CD8 phenotypes, whereas a second wave of clones that expanded from day 15 to 37 leaned towards CD4+.

Sequencing instrument: Illumina NovaSeq 6000. cDNA libraries for TCRalpha and TCRbeta were prepared by 5'RACE using constant-segment primers, with sample barcodes and unique molecular identifiers added. RNA was extracted from every sample with Trizol reagent. Library amplification was performed in two PCR steps, and a second sample barcode and Illumina TruSeq adapters were introduced in the second step. Sequencing of libraries was performed on an Illumina NovaSeq with 2 x 150 bp paired-end reads. As for the original processing: The reads were demultiplexed and collapsed into UMI-guided consensus sequences using migec v1.2.7. Using mixcr v2.1.11, the UMI consensuses were aligned to TRA and TRB V and J templates and assembled into clonotypes. A clonotype was counted as expanded or contracted only when both edgeR and NoisET called the clonotype significant, with the noise models trained on biological replicates. For edgeR calls, a false discovery rate-adjusted p below 0.01 and a log2 fold-change threshold of 1 were applied. PCA with hierarchical clustering of max-normalized trajectories of the 1000 most abundant clonotypes was used as exploratory dynamics analysis. Separately sequenced CD4+ and CD8+ repertoires were used to assign a CD4 or CD8 phenotype to each responding clone. Through fastp at Q25 and MiXCR, TCRdb rebuilt clones from the public reads, retaining in-frame beta chains. Rows matching on CDR3 protein sequence are summarized as one entry with the most common DNA and genes. The V and J calls were not made by the authors but by TCRdb's processing. The sample table contains 400,000 to 450,000 distinct CDR3 sequences; only one count was recorded for roughly 18% of them. The ten most abundant clones make up 20% to 25% of the sample.

Trimming costs V 7 bases and J 4 bases, and their ends lie 13 bases apart. Counted from cysteine to phenylalanine, this CDR3 has 13 amino acids. Of the read, only the CDR3 DNA is kept; its 39 bases are in frame from base 1. The germline V gene yields MNHEY for CDR1 and SVGAGI for CDR2. Ficoll-Paque density gradient centrifugation was the method used to isolate PBMCs. This clonotype was found many times. The target of this receptor is not known. Base qualities are not at hand, and no much larger clone is one base apart. The specimen sequenced was PBMCs or a T cell subset sorted from them (not recorded which). The clonotype comes from a young man who had mild COVID-19 (a few samples of this study predate the infection). The sample titles of this study are shuffled in the database, so cell type and time point are left out; the donor was told from shared clones. The V gene is TRBV6-5 and the J gene is TRBJ1-1, and perhaps TRBD1 as D gene, on 5 matching bases. The sequence in DNA is TGTGCCAGCATCAACACGGGGGGCACTGAAGCTTTCTTT. Its translation is CASINTGGTEAFF.